This T cell receptor beta chain was obtained from a study of cytomegalovirus exposure and HLA in healthy donors. Study-wide results and caveats: Reportedly, cytomegalovirus status was diagnosed with high sensitivity and specificity.

As to this clone: The antigen remains undetermined.

Sequencing used immunoSEQ multiplex PCR; TCRdb keeps in-frame clones, though not all of them. The repertoire holds roughly 140,000 clones, with around nine tenths as singletons. Germline-derived CDR1 and CDR2 are SGHAT and FQNNGV. The J segment lost 4 bases and the V segment lost 3 bases, leaving 2 bases of the junction unmatched. There are 14 residues in the CDR3. The chain recombines TRBV11-2 with TRBJ1-5; 8 nucleotides match TRBD1. The sequence was collected from a woman younger than 30 in good health and CMV-seropositive. The source material was PBMCs. DNA for the CDR3: TGTGCCAGCAGCTTCGACAGGGGTAATCAGCCCCAGCATTTT. As protein: CASSFDRGNQPQHF.